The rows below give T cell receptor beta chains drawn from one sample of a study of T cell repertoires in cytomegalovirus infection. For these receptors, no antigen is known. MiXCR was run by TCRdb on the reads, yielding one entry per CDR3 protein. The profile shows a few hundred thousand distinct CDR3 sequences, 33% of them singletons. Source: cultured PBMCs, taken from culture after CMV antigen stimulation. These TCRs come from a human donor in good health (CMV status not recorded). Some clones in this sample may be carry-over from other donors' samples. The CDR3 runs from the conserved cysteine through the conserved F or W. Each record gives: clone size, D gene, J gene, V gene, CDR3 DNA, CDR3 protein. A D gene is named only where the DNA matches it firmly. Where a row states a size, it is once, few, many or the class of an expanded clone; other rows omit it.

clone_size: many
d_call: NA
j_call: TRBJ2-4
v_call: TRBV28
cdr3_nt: TGTGCCAGCAGGGGCCCGTGGACGAGCAGACCGGAGGGGGACATTCAGTACTTC
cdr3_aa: CASRGPWTSRPEGDIQYF

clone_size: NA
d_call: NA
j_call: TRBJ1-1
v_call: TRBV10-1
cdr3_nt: TGCGCCAGCAGTGCTACAGGGAGGAGCACTGAAGCTTTCTTT
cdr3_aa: CASSATGRSTEAFF

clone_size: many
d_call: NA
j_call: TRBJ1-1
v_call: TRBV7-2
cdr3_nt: TGTGCCAGCAGCTTCGTCCGGAACACTGAAGCTTTCTTT
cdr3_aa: CASSFVRNTEAFF

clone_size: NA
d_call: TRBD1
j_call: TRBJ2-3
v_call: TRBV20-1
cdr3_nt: TGCAGTGCTAGAGAGGGGACAGTGACAGATACGCAGTATTTT
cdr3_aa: CSAREGTVTDTQYF

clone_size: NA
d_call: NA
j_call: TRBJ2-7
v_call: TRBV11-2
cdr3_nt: TGTGCCAGCAGCTTACGACAGACTCCCAGCTCCTACGAGCAGTACTTC
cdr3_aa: CASSLRQTPSSYEQYF

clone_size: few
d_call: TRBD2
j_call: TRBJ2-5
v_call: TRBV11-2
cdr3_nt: TGTGCCAGCAGCTTAGGCGGACTAGCGCAAGAGACCCAGTACTTC
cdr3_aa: CASSLGGLAQETQYF

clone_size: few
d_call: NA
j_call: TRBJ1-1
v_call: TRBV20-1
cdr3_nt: TGCAGTGCTAGAGATCCCCTAGGACTAGAAGCTTTCTTT
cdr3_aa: CSARDPLGLEAFF

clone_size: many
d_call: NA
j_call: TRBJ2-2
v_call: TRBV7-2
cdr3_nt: TGTGCCAGCAGCTTAAATGTCGAGAGGGGGAACACCGGGGAGCTGTTTTTT
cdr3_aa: CASSLNVERGNTGELFF

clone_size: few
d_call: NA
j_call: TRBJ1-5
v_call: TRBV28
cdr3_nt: TGTGCCAGCAGTATCGGGACGCTCAGACAGCCCCAGCATTTT
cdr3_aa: CASSIGTLRQPQHF

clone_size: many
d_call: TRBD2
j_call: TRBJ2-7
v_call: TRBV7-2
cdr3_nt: TGTGCCAGCAGTCGGACTAGCGGGATCTCCTACGAGCAGTACTTC
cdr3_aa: CASSRTSGISYEQYF

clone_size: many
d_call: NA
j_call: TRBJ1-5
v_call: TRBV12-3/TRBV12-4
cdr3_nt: TGTGCCAGCAGCCTGGGGGGATCCCAGCCCCAGCATTTT
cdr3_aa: CASSLGGSQPQHF